This T cell receptor (beta chain) was identified in a study of ipilimumab plus nivolumab after autologous stem cell transplantation. Trimming removed 8 bases from V and 4 bases from J, with 22 bases in between. The germline V gene encodes CDR1 SNHLY and CDR2 FYNNEI. The CDR3 loop spans 16 amino acids. Clones were read by immunoSEQ multiplex PCR, and TCRdb kept only the in-frame ones, dropping some. The sample shows around 21,000 clones, about four fifths of them seen only once. The genes are TRBV2 and TRBJ2-3; D is perhaps TRBD2 (6 bases). The sample consisted of PBMCs, taken in a trial of ipilimumab plus nivolumab as post-transplant consolidation. This TCR derives from a male donor with diffuse large B-cell lymphoma. Written as DNA, the CDR3 is TGTGCCAGCTTGAGATCGACTAGTATCCTCGCAGATACGCAGTATTTT. Amino acids: CASLRSTSILADTQYF. The entire variable domain, with the rest obtained from reference TRBV2 and TRBJ2-3, is as follows: EPEVTQTPSHQVTQMGQEVILRCVPISNHLYFYWYRQILGQKVEFLVSFYNNEISEKSEIFDDQFSVERPDGSNFTLKIRSTKLEDSAMYFCASLRSTSILADTQYFGPGTRLTVL.